This passage covers 26 T cell receptor beta chains from one sample sequenced in a study of monozygotic twins with inflammatory bowel disease. With the 5' RACE reads reprocessed, TCRdb shows one record per CDR3 protein and no DNA. Its table lists 160,000 or so distinct CDR3 sequences. Sequencing was carried out using blood. The source is a human donor with ulcerative colitis or Crohn's disease, or a healthy co-twin of an affected twin (not recorded which).

The rearrangement uses TRBV10-3 and TRBJ1-5. The CDR3 totals 12 residues. Germline CDR1 and CDR2: ENHRY and SYGVKD. The CDR3 loop is CAISEGDQPQHF.

The genes are TRBV20-1 and TRBJ2-1; as DNA is missing, the TRBD2 call by TCRdb cannot be tested. CDR3 length: 16 residues. CDR1 and CDR2 (germline): DFQATT, SNEGSKA (reference sequence). The CDR3 reads CSARGLAGAPPNEQFF.

J is TRBJ1-2 and V is TRBV19. The CDR3 sequence is 15 residues long. The germline gives CDR1 LNHDA, CDR2 SQIVND (reference sequence). This CDR3 is CASTRLSGSNYGYTF.

The genes are TRBV24-1 and TRBJ2-2; there is no DNA to check the TCRdb D call of TRBD1. Germline V lookup: CDR1 KGHDR, CDR2 SFDVKD. CDR3 length: 16 residues. The CDR3 loop is CATSDLKGDITGELFF.

The V gene is TRBV7-9, the J gene TRBJ1-3; without DNA, the TCRdb call of TRBD1 cannot be checked. The CDR3 is 14 residues long. Germline CDR1 SEHNR, CDR2 FQNEAQ (reference sequence). The CDR3 reads CASSPLLAGNTIYF.

The chain carries TRBV12-3 or TRBV12-4 and TRBJ1-5; TCRdb gives TRBD1 as the D gene, but with no DNA this cannot be confirmed. This CDR3 comprises 14 residues. CDR3 in amino acids: CASSTGTSNQPQHF.

The gene calls are TRBV28 and TRBJ2-3; TCRdb returns TRBD2, unconfirmable since there is no DNA. Germline V gives CDR1 MDHEN, CDR2 SYDVKM. The CDR3 totals 15 residues. The CDR3 sequence: CASSFSGLNTDTQYF.

The J gene is TRBJ1-2, the V gene TRBV18; the TCRdb D gene call, TRBD1, has no DNA to confirm it. The CDR3 extends over 13 amino acids. CDR1 and CDR2 from the germline V gene are KGHSH and LQKENI. The CDR3 sequence: CASSPPGQNGYTF.

CDR3 loop: CASSDRAGENIQYF. V gene TRBV27 combines with J gene TRBJ2-4; TCRdb's D gene call, TRBD1, goes unchecked for lack of DNA. The CDR3 contains 14 residues. The V gene's germline CDR1 is MNHEY and CDR2 SMNVEV (reference sequence).

The rearrangement joins TRBV12-3 or TRBV12-4 to TRBJ2-1; absent DNA, TCRdb's TRBD2 call cannot be checked. The CDR3 loop spans 15 amino acids. CDR3 in amino acids: CASSPSLGYYNEQFF.

This chain joins TRBV20-1 and TRBJ2-3; as DNA is missing, the TRBD1 call by TCRdb cannot be tested. This CDR3 contains 14 residues. The germline V gene encodes CDR1 DFQATT and CDR2 SNEGSKA (reference sequence). CDR3 amino acids: CSAGAGTITDTQYF.

The V call is TRBV7-9, the J call TRBJ2-5; as DNA is missing, the TRBD2 call by TCRdb cannot be tested. Germline-derived CDR1 and CDR2 are SEHNR and FQNEAQ (reference sequence). This CDR3 contains 17 residues. CDR3 in amino acids: CASSQKREGLIGETQYF. The full variable domain, in which reference TRBV7-9 and TRBJ2-5 provide the parts outside the CDR3, is DTGVSQNPRHKITKRGQNVTFRCDPISEHNRLYWYRQTLGQGPEFLTYFQNEAQLEKSRLLSDRFSAERPKGSFSTLEIQRTEQGDSAMYLCASSQKREGLIGETQYFGPGTRLLVL.

The rearrangement links TRBV29-1 to TRBJ1-2; TCRdb's D call, TRBD1, is unchecked because there is no DNA. The CDR3 loop spans 13 amino acids. Germline V CDR1 and CDR2: SQVTM, ANQGSEA. The CDR3 protein is CSVAGQGIYGYTF.

V is TRBV12-3 or TRBV12-4 and J is TRBJ2-3; TCRdb returns TRBD2, unconfirmable since there is no DNA. This CDR3 is built from 14 residues. The CDR3: CASSLTTSTDTQYF.

The chain has TRBV4-3 and TRBJ2-2; TCRdb gives TRBD2 as the D gene, but with no DNA this cannot be confirmed. Germline CDR1 LGHNA, CDR2 YSLEER. The CDR3 is 16 amino acids. The CDR3 reads CASSPGASGVGGELFF.

This chain uses TRBV20-1 with TRBJ2-2; absent DNA, TCRdb's TRBD1 call cannot be checked. Germline assignment: CDR1 DFQATT and CDR2 SNEGSKA (reference sequence). The CDR3 covers 14 residues. CDR3 protein: CSALDQGVTGELFF.

V gene TRBV3-1 combines with J gene TRBJ2-5. CDR1 is LGHDT, CDR2 YNNKEL, per germline (reference sequence). This CDR3 is 14 amino acids long. This chain's CDR3 is CASSKLVNQETQYF.

The chain uses TRBV19 and TRBJ1-2. The CDR3 runs to 14 residues. Germline V lookup: CDR1 LNHDA, CDR2 SQIVND (reference sequence). This chain's CDR3 is CASSIDPRSQGYTF.

The chain employs TRBV7-9 and TRBJ2-3; TCRdb lists TRBD2, though no DNA is available to test this call. The CDR3 consists of 13 residues. CDR1 and CDR2 (germline): SEHNR, FQNEAQ (reference sequence). The CDR3 is CASSSSGKGTQYF.

The chain uses TRBV5-6 and TRBJ1-1; TCRdb picks TRBD1, but there is no DNA to check that call. CDR1 is SGHDT and CDR2 is YYEEEE in the germline V gene. The length of the CDR3 is 13 residues. CDR3 loop: CASSLGTGPEAFF.

V is TRBV5-1 and J is TRBJ1-3; with no DNA, the TCRdb D assignment of TRBD1 cannot be verified. There are 15 residues in the CDR3. From germline, CDR1 is SGHRS and CDR2 YFSETQ. The CDR3 spells CASSLGVQGENTIYF.

V gene TRBV7-9 combines with J gene TRBJ2-3; TCRdb names TRBD2, which stays unverified in the absence of DNA. Germline values: CDR1 SEHNR, CDR2 FQNEAQ (reference sequence). The CDR3 totals 15 residues. The chain's CDR3 is CASSRRREWADTQYF.

The rearrangement uses TRBV12-3 or TRBV12-4 and TRBJ1-5; the D call from TCRdb, TRBD1, cannot be confirmed without DNA. This CDR3 has 14 residues. Here the CDR3 reads CASSSRQGYQPQHF.

The chain joins TRBV3-1 to TRBJ2-3; TCRdb indicates TRBD1, and absent DNA this call remains unverified. CDR1 and CDR2 from the germline V gene are LGHDT and YNNKEL (reference sequence). The CDR3 has 14 residues. The CDR3 here is CASSRSRATDTQYF.

The V call is TRBV5-1, the J call TRBJ2-1; TCRdb gives TRBD1 as the D gene, but with no DNA this cannot be confirmed. Per the germline V gene, CDR1 is SGHRS and CDR2 is YFSETQ. The CDR3 has 14 residues. The CDR3 sequence is CASSLAGQINEQFF.

CDR3 sequence reads: CASTAGNSPLHF. J is TRBJ1-6 and V is TRBV6-1. Germline lookup yields CDR1 MNHNS and CDR2 SASEGT. The CDR3 is 12 amino acids.